Listed here are 24 T cell receptor beta chains from one sample, sequenced in a study of CD8 T cells in ankylosing spondylitis. Via MiXCR, TCRdb re-called the 5' RACE reads, giving one row per CDR3 protein. In the table there are about 160,000 distinct CDR3 sequences, 8.5% to 10% of which are singletons. Sequenced sample: blood, either unsorted or a sorted T cell fraction (not recorded which). These receptors originate from a female donor with ankylosing spondylitis or in good health (not recorded which).

Comments on this clonotype: A much larger clone differs by one base, so this may be a read error. The J gene is TRBJ2-7, the V gene TRBV5-1, with D possibly matching TRBD2 (5 bases). Germline V gene data show CDR1 as SGHRS and CDR2 as YFSETQ. The CDR3 sequence is 14 residues long. V lost 4 bases and J 0 bases, leaving 11 bases between the germline ends. Here the CDR3 DNA reads TGCGCCAGCAGCCCTTATGAGGGCTCCTACGAGCAGTACTTC. Translation: CASSPYEGSYEQYF.

This clonotype was recorded many times. CDR3 nucleotides: TGCGCCAGCAGTTTACTAGCTGGTCGCTACAATGAGCAGTTCTTC. This sequence encodes CASSLLAGRYNEQFF. This sequence joins TRBV10-2 and TRBJ2-1; D perhaps matches TRBD2 (6 bases). Germline V gene sequence: CDR1 WSHSY, CDR2 SAAADI. This CDR3 is built from 15 residues. Trimming left V 5 bases short and J 3 bases short, with 14 bases between.

The chain links TRBV7-8 to TRBJ1-2; D not resolved. The CDR3 has 16 amino acids. The ends were cut back, 1 base at V and 4 bases at J, with 16 bases in the middle. The germline V gene encodes CDR1 SGHVS and CDR2 FQNEAQ. CDR3 DNA: TGTGCCAGCAGCTTAGAAGAGGGTACAGAGGGCTATGGCTACACCTTC. Residues: CASSLEEGTEGYGYTF.

This clonotype was recorded many times. The rearrangement links TRBV7-9 to TRBJ2-1; no reliable D call. This CDR3 has 13 amino acids. V lost 2 bases and J lost 11, with 13 bases in between. Germline CDR1 reads SEHNR; CDR2 reads FQNEAQ (reference sequence). CDR3 nucleotide sequence: TGTGCCAGCAGCTTAAGTGCGGCCGACAAGCAGTTCTTC. Residues: CASSLSAADKQFF.

The CDR3 loop is CASSKFVVAGDQDTQYF. The CDR3 DNA reads TGCGCCAGCAGCAAGTTCGTGGTAGCGGGAGATCAAGATACGCAGTATTTT. V usage is TRBV4-3 and J usage is TRBJ2-3, with 9 bases aligning to TRBD2. With 5 bases clipped from V and 5 bases from J, the junction kept 14 bases outside the gene matches. CDR3 size: 17 residues. Germline V gene sequence: CDR1 LGHNA, CDR2 YSLEER.

This clonotype was counted at least ten times. The chain couples TRBV7-9 to TRBJ2-5; D is undetermined. The CDR3 length is 13 residues. V lost 6 bases and J lost 2, with 10 bases in between. The V gene's germline CDR1 is SEHNR and CDR2 FQNEAQ (reference sequence). This CDR3 reads CASRPRAQETQYF. The CDR3 DNA follows: TGTGCCAGCAGGCCCCGCGCTCAAGAGACCCAGTACTTC.

This clonotype has ten or more counts. V gene TRBV9 combines with J gene TRBJ1-1; D gene ambiguous. CDR3 size: 13 residues. CDR1 SGDLS and CDR2 YYNGEE come from the germline V gene. Trimming removed 7 bases from V and 4 bases from J, with 14 bases in between. In DNA, the CDR3 is TGTGCCAGCTCCCTTAAGGACTTCACTGAAGCTTTCTTT. Amino acids: CASSLKDFTEAFF.

V gene TRBV27 combines with J gene TRBJ2-1; D gene ambiguous. The V gene's germline CDR1 is MNHEY and CDR2 SMNVEV (reference sequence). The CDR3 runs to 13 residues. V shed 5 bases and J shed 10 bases, with 15 bases lying between them. DNA of the CDR3: TGTGCCAGCAGTGCCTCCGTCGTGGGGGAGCAGTTCTTC. Translating it yields CASSASVVGEQFF.

This clonotype was recorded at least ten times. The chain carries TRBV6-1 and TRBJ2-1; tentative D call: TRBD2 (6 bases). There are 16 residues in the CDR3. Per the germline V gene, CDR1 is MNHNS and CDR2 is SASEGT. Trimming shortened V by 5 bases and J by 5 bases, and 19 bases separated the two germline ends. CDR3 amino acids: CASSHLPGGGDNEQFF. CDR3 nucleotides: TGTGCCAGCAGTCATCTTCCCGGGGGAGGCGACAATGAGCAGTTCTTC.

This chain connects TRBV6-1 to TRBJ1-3; the D gene is possibly TRBD1 (6 bases). Germline CDR1 and CDR2: MNHNS and SASEGT. The V end lost 6 bases, the J end lost 0 bases, and 12 bases lay between the germline ends. CDR3 size: 15 residues. CDR3: CASRGDRFSGNTIYF. The CDR3 coding sequence is TGTGCCAGCAGAGGAGACAGGTTCTCTGGAAACACCATATATTTT.

This clonotype was recorded a few times. The chain has TRBV20-1 and TRBJ1-6; weak D call: TRBD1 (5 bases). The length of the CDR3 is 15 residues. V gave up 2 bases and J gave up 7 bases, with 15 bases separating them. Germline V CDR1 and CDR2: DFQATT, SNEGSKA (reference sequence). The CDR3 sequence is CSARLTEKSNSPLHF. DNA of the CDR3: TGCAGTGCTAGATTGACAGAAAAGTCCAATTCACCCCTCCACTTT.

CDR3 residues: CASSYKREVYNEQFF. The CDR3 DNA sequence: TGTGCCAGCAGCTACAAAAGGGAGGTATACAATGAGCAGTTCTTC. The V and J genes are TRBV5-4 and TRBJ2-1; D possibly corresponds to TRBD2 (6 bases). The germline V gene encodes CDR1 SGHNT and CDR2 YYREEE (reference sequence). V gave up 3 bases and J gave up 4 bases, with 14 bases separating them. The CDR3 consists of 15 residues.

The sample holds a few counts of this clonotype. The chain joins TRBV11-1 to TRBJ2-1; 9 nucleotides match TRBD1. Germline-derived CDR1 and CDR2 are SGHAT and FQDESV (reference sequence). Unmatched junction bases numbered 17, after V lost 4 bases and J lost 7 bases. This CDR3 comprises 18 residues. This chain's CDR3 is CASSSPARGDREGNEQFF. The CDR3 DNA is TGTGCCAGCAGCTCACCTGCCCGTGGGGACAGGGAGGGAAATGAGCAGTTCTTC.

This chain joins TRBV4-3 and TRBJ1-6, with 8 bases fitting TRBD1. Germline lookup yields CDR1 LGHNA and CDR2 YSLEER. The CDR3 consists of 15 residues. The J segment lost 5 bases and the V segment lost 4 bases, leaving 4 bases of the junction unmatched. CDR3 bases: TGCGCCAGCAGCCCTGGGACAGGCGATAATTCACCCCTCCACTTT. It yields the protein CASSPGTGDNSPLHF.

This clonotype was found a few times. The rearrangement links TRBV9 to TRBJ2-4; 8 bases agree with TRBD1. The germline V gene encodes CDR1 SGDLS and CDR2 YYNGEE. CDR3 size: 14 residues. After removal of 4 bases from V and 5 bases from J, the junction contained 5 bases not matched to a gene. CDR3 sequence reads: CASSSPGQENIQYF. The CDR3 DNA reads TGTGCCAGCAGCTCGCCGGGACAGGAAAACATTCAGTACTTC.

In its sample, this clonotype was seen many times. The V and J genes are TRBV12-3 or TRBV12-4 and TRBJ1-5, with D possibly being TRBD1 (5 bases). V was trimmed by 6 bases and J by 2 bases, leaving 11 bases between them. CDR3 length: 14 residues. CDR3 sequence reads: CASSPQGGNQPQHF. The CDR3 DNA reads TGTGCCAGCAGCCCCCAGGGTGGCAATCAGCCCCAGCATTTT.

In its sample, this clonotype was seen many times. The chain uses TRBV7-9 and TRBJ2-1; D is unresolved. Looked up from germline, CDR1 is SEHNR and CDR2 is FQNEAQ (reference sequence). The V gene lost 0 bases and the J gene lost 7 bases, with 13 bases spanning the gap. The CDR3 is 15 amino acids. CDR3 nucleotides: TGTGCCAGCAGCTTAGCCGCTCATGAATGGAATGAGCAGTTCTTC. This translates into CASSLAAHEWNEQFF.

This clonotype was found many times. The chain recombines TRBV12-3 or TRBV12-4 with TRBJ2-3, with D unresolved. The CDR3 sequence is 12 residues long. Trimming shortened V by 6 bases and J by 4 bases, and 8 bases separated the two germline ends. CDR3 DNA: TGTGCCAGCAGCCAAGCAGCAGATACGCAGTATTTT. Translated: CASSQAADTQYF.

There are a few counts of this clonotype. The V gene is TRBV7-2, the J gene TRBJ2-5; the D gene is possibly TRBD1 (6 bases). CDR3 length equals 15 residues. Germline lookup yields CDR1 SGHTA and CDR2 FQGNSA. The ends were cut back, 5 bases at V and 5 bases at J, with 18 bases in the middle. The DNA of the CDR3 is TGTGCCAGCAGCCCCACGGGGACATCTGGGGAGACCCAGTACTTC. Its translation is CASSPTGTSGETQYF.

This sequence joins TRBV9 and TRBJ2-7; D remains unclear. V lost 0 bases to trimming and J lost 1 base, with 5 bases between them. The germline V gene encodes CDR1 SGDLS and CDR2 YYNGEE. This CDR3 is 13 amino acids long. The chain's CDR3 is CASSVGVSYEQYF. The CDR3 coding sequence is TGTGCCAGCAGCGTAGGGGTTTCCTACGAGCAGTACTTC.

This clonotype appeared a few times. This chain uses TRBV15 with TRBJ2-3, with 9 positions matching TRBD2. V shed 5 bases, J shed 5 bases, and the junction held 8 bases outside the gene matches. CDR1 is LNHNV, CDR2 YYDKDF, per germline (reference sequence). The CDR3 has 15 amino acids. CDR3: CATSRGTTSGDTQYF. CDR3 sequence (DNA): TGTGCCACCAGCCGGGGAACGACTAGCGGAGATACGCAGTATTTT.

For the CDR3, the DNA is TGTGCCAGCAATGACCTCTTTACAGAAGGCTACACCTTC. As protein: CASNDLFTEGYTF. This chain connects TRBV2 to TRBJ1-2; D not certain. The CDR3 extends over 13 amino acids. Trimming removed 7 bases from V and 8 bases from J, with 17 bases in between. CDR1 is SNHLY, CDR2 FYNNEI, per germline.

The sample holds a few counts of this clonotype. The chain employs TRBV7-3 and TRBJ2-1; perhaps TRBD2 as D (5 bases). The CDR3 has 16 residues. CDR1 and CDR2 from the germline V gene are SGHTA and FQGTGA. Trimming took 3 bases from V and 0 from J, leaving 12 bases between them. CDR3 in amino acids: CASSLSGPSSYNEQFF. The DNA for the CDR3 is TGTGCCAGCAGCTTGAGCGGACCCAGCTCCTACAATGAGCAGTTCTTC. The variable domain in full, with the rest retrieved from reference TRBV7-3 and TRBJ2-1, is GAGVSQTPSNKVTEKGKYVELRCDPISGHTALYWYRQSLGQGPEFLIYFQGTGAADDSGLPNDRFFAVRPEGSVSTLKIQRTERGDSAVYLCASSLSGPSSYNEQFFGPGTRLTVL.

The J gene is TRBJ2-5, the V gene TRBV6-5; D not certain. Germline CDR1 is MNHEY and CDR2 is SVGAGI. The germline V and J ends were trimmed by 6 bases and 4 bases, with 9 bases remaining between them. This CDR3 contains 12 residues. CDR3 in amino acids: CASSNPPETQYF. DNA of the CDR3: TGTGCCAGCAGCAACCCCCCAGAGACCCAGTACTTC.